These 10 T cell receptor beta chains were all obtained from the same sample, sequenced in a study of blood T cell repertoires in COVID-19. Assay used: immunoSEQ multiplex PCR; TCRdb lists only in-frame clones, some missing. The table records around 500,000 clones, roughly nine tenths of them present only once. Sequencing was carried out using PBMCs or T cells enriched from blood (not recorded which). All receptors come from a woman between 55 and 75 years old who had recovered from COVID-19.

This chain connects TRBV5-1 to TRBJ2-2; tentatively, D is TRBD2 (6 bases). The V end lost 4 bases, the J end lost 2 bases, and 9 bases lay between the germline ends. Germline assignment: CDR1 SGHRS and CDR2 YFSETQ. This CDR3 has 14 residues. The CDR3 loop is CASSPTSNTGELFF. DNA of the CDR3: TGCGCCAGCAGCCCGACTAGTAACACCGGGGAGCTGTTTTTT.

V gene TRBV19 combines with J gene TRBJ1-6, with TRBD1 matching over 9 bases. The germline CDR1 and CDR2 sequences are LNHDA and SQIVND (reference sequence). V dropped 8 bases and J dropped 9; count of bases not matched to a gene: 5. The CDR3 contains 13 residues. This chain's CDR3 is CASRTGASSPLHF. CDR3 coding DNA: TGTGCCAGTCGGACAGGGGCTTCTTCACCCCTCCACTTT.

This clone was counted once. The V call is TRBV7-6, the J call TRBJ1-5; tentatively, D is TRBD1 (6 bases). Trimming took off 1 base at V and 0 bases at J, with 10 bases between the two ends. The CDR3 is 16 residues long. The V gene's germline CDR1 is SGHVS and CDR2 FNYEAQ. CDR3 protein: CASSLGSGDSNQPQHF. As DNA, the CDR3 is TGTGCCAGCAGCTTAGGTTCAGGGGATAGCAATCAGCCCCAGCATTTT.

This clone has a handful of counts. The rearrangement uses TRBV4-1 and TRBJ1-1; 8 bases are shared with TRBD1. This CDR3 has 16 residues. The junction had 7 bases not matched to a gene; V was cut back by 3 bases and J by 1 base. Germline assignment: CDR1 MGHRA and CDR2 YSYEKL. The CDR3, as DNA: TGCGCCAGCAGCCACGCGACAGGGGTTCCGAACACTGAAGCTTTCTTT. Translated, it gives CASSHATGVPNTEAFF.

The chain uses TRBV27 and TRBJ1-5; D perhaps matches TRBD1 (6 bases). Germline V gene data show CDR1 as MNHEY and CDR2 as SMNVEV (reference sequence). This CDR3 comprises 14 residues. Trimming shortened V by 6 bases and J by 6 bases, and 15 bases separated the two germline ends. The CDR3 coding sequence is TGTGCCAGCAGCCCACGACAGGAGGCTCAGCCCCAGCATTTT. This encodes CASSPRQEAQPQHF.

This clone was found once. The chain links TRBV6-5 to TRBJ1-2; D is uncertain. CDR3 length equals 14 residues. Trimming shortened V by 8 bases and J by 3 bases, and 16 bases separated the two germline ends. Germline lookup yields CDR1 MNHEY and CDR2 SVGAGI. The CDR3 sequence: CASALHAEYYGYTF. The CDR3 coding sequence is TGTGCCAGCGCACTCCACGCCGAATACTATGGCTACACCTTC.

This clone was detected once. This rearrangement joins TRBV28 to TRBJ2-3; 10 bases fit TRBD2. Germline CDR1 reads MDHEN; CDR2 reads SYDVKM. V lost 4 bases, J lost 2 bases, and 15 bases stayed unmatched. This CDR3 has 19 residues. The CDR3 reads CASSSLGLAGDLYTDTQYF. In DNA form, the CDR3 reads TGTGCCAGCAGTTCCCTCGGGCTAGCGGGGGATCTTTACACAGATACGCAGTATTTT.

The V and J genes are TRBV4-1 and TRBJ1-2, with a possible D match to TRBD1 (6 bases). The CDR3 sequence is 16 residues long. V was trimmed by 3 bases and J by 2 bases, leaving 16 bases between them. Germline assignment: CDR1 MGHRA and CDR2 YSYEKL. The CDR3 sequence: CASSQSTGTLNYGYTF. The CDR3, as DNA: TGCGCCAGCAGCCAGTCGACAGGAACTTTAAACTATGGCTACACCTTC.

Only one count was recorded for this clone. The gene calls are TRBV27 and TRBJ2-3; D gene unclear. CDR1 and CDR2 (germline): MNHEY, SMNVEV (reference sequence). V was clipped by 4 bases and J by 2 bases, with 7 bases between them. The CDR3 runs to 13 residues. The CDR3 DNA follows: TGTGCCAGCAGTTCCCCCAACACAGATACGCAGTATTTT. Translating gives CASSSPNTDTQYF.

The V call is TRBV9, the J call TRBJ2-3; TRBD2 is a possible D gene (7 bases). Per germline, CDR1 SGDLS and CDR2 YYNGEE. The V end was cut by 6 bases, the J end by 2 bases, with 16 bases between. CDR3 length: 15 residues. The CDR3 DNA follows: TGTGCCAGCAACAGGGAGGGACACAACACAGATACGCAGTATTTT. Amino acid sequence: CASNREGHNTDTQYF.